Shown below are 21 T cell receptor beta chains from a single sample sequenced in a study of cytomegalovirus exposure and HLA in healthy donors. Vbeta (60) and Jbeta (13) primers were used in the PCR. Assay: immunoSEQ multiplex PCR; the TCRdb copy retains only in-frame clones and omits some. Of around 140,000 clones in the sample, about 80% are singletons; the top ten hold roughly 10%. Sequencing used PBMCs. All receptors derive from a woman aged 55-70 years in good health and CMV-seropositive.

Comments on this clone: The DNA is omitted, as the CDR3 cannot be located on it reliably, and the CDR3 follows TCRdb's listing. The V and J genes are TRBV28 and TRBJ2-7; no DNA check was done on the table's D call, TRBD1. The length of the CDR3 is 15 amino acids, counting both ends. Germline assignment: CDR1 MDHEN and CDR2 SYDVKM. The CDR3 sequence: CASSLDTLGTYEQYF.

The rearrangement links TRBV19 to TRBJ2-7; D possibly corresponds to TRBD1 (7 bases). The CDR3 contains 13 residues. V dropped 7 bases and J dropped 4 bases, with 14 bases sitting between them. From germline, CDR1 is LNHDA and CDR2 SQIVND (reference sequence). CDR3: CASKSTGRYEQYF. CDR3 DNA sequence: TGTGCCAGTAAGTCGACAGGGAGGTACGAGCAGTACTTC.

V gene TRBV6-5 combines with J gene TRBJ1-1; 10 nucleotides agree with TRBD1. Germline CDR1 and CDR2: MNHEY and SVGAGI. The V segment lost 6 bases and the J segment 4 bases; nucleotides outside the gene matches: 2. CDR3 length equals 13 residues. Here the CDR3 reads CASSWTGGTEAFF. In DNA form, the CDR3 reads TGTGCCAGCAGCTGGACAGGGGGCACTGAAGCTTTCTTT.

This clone was recorded once. The rearrangement links TRBV25-1 to TRBJ1-3, with D uncertain. The length of the CDR3 is 14 residues. Per germline, CDR1 MGHDK and CDR2 SYGVNS. V was shortened by 3 bases and J by 11 bases, with 17 bases between the two germline ends. The chain's CDR3 is CASSDVGSVNAIYF. DNA of the CDR3: TGTGCCAGCAGTGATGTGGGTAGCGTTAACGCCATATATTTT.

The V gene is TRBV18, the J gene TRBJ2-7, with a weak D call TRBD1 (6 bases). Trimming removed 5 bases at V and 3 bases at J, with 8 bases between. From germline, CDR1 is KGHSH and CDR2 LQKENI. The CDR3 runs 12 residues. The CDR3 nucleotides read TGTGCCAGCTCAGCGGACAGCTACGAGCAGTACTTC. This gives the protein CASSADSYEQYF.

V is TRBV27 and J is TRBJ2-1; 9 nucleotides agree with TRBD2. The CDR3 has 16 amino acids. Germline CDR1 reads MNHEY; CDR2 reads SMNVEV (reference sequence). V lost 7 bases, J lost 8 bases, and 15 bases stayed unmatched. The CDR3 nucleotides read TGTGCCAGCAACCGGGGGACGGGCGGGAGGGCCGATGAGCAGTTCTTC. It specifies CASNRGTGGRADEQFF.

V and J are TRBV11-2 and TRBJ2-5; D possibly corresponds to TRBD1 (6 bases). Matching the DNA end better, TRBJ2-7 makes the J call doubtful. The CDR3 has 15 residues. Germline V gene lookup returns CDR1 SGHAT and CDR2 FQNNGV. The CDR3 DNA reads as TGTGCCAGCAGCGGGTTCAGGGGCCCCTCCTACGAGCAGTACTTC. This encodes CASSGFRGPSYEQYF.

This chain links TRBV27 with TRBJ2-7; the D gene is possibly TRBD2 (6 bases). Germline CDR1 reads MNHEY; CDR2 reads SMNVEV (reference sequence). Trimming took off 6 bases at V and 6 bases at J, with 21 bases between the two ends. This CDR3 has 15 amino acids. CDR3 in DNA: TGTGCCAGCAGCCAACGGGGTGGGGGACTCACCGAGCAGTACTTC. Amino acid sequence: CASSQRGGGLTEQYF.

The chain joins TRBV7-2 to TRBJ2-7; 8 positions match TRBD1. The CDR3 runs to 14 residues. The ends lost 5 bases at V and 5 bases at J; junction bases unmatched: 8. Germline V gene data show CDR1 as SGHTA and CDR2 as FQGNSA. This chain's CDR3 is CASSLLQGANEQYF. DNA of the CDR3: TGTGCCAGCAGCCTGTTGCAGGGGGCGAACGAGCAGTACTTC.

The chain links TRBV2 to TRBJ2-5; maybe TRBD2 (6 bases). V dropped 8 bases and J dropped 4 bases, with 11 bases sitting between them. This CDR3 contains 12 residues. Germline V gene sequence: CDR1 SNHLY, CDR2 FYNNEI. The CDR3 sequence: CASDPEGETQYF. The DNA for the CDR3 is TGTGCCAGCGACCCGGAGGGAGAGACCCAGTACTTC.

The chain carries TRBV4-3 and TRBJ1-1; no reliable D call. The CDR3 spans 16 residues. Trimming removed 2 bases from V and 2 bases from J, with 15 bases in between. CDR1 is LGHNA and CDR2 is YSLEER in the germline V gene. CDR3 region: CASSQRNPRVNTEAFF. The DNA for the CDR3 is TGCGCCAGCAGCCAACGAAATCCGAGGGTTAACACTGAAGCTTTCTTT.

This clone was counted a single time. J is TRBJ2-1 and V is TRBV18; perhaps TRBD1 as D (6 bases). V gave up 5 bases and J gave up 5 bases, with 19 bases separating them. The germline V gene has CDR1 KGHSH and CDR2 LQKENI. The CDR3 consists of 16 residues. The CDR3 protein is CASSRTGFRGNNEQFF. In nucleotides, the CDR3 is TGTGCCAGCTCAAGAACGGGATTTAGGGGGAACAATGAGCAGTTCTTC. Based on the CDR3 plus reference TRBV18 and TRBJ2-1, the full variable domain is NAGVMQNPRHLVRRRGQEARLRCSPMKGHSHVYWYRQLPEEGLKFMVYLQKENIIDESGMPKERFSAEFPKEGPSILRIQQVVRGDSAAYFCASSRTGFRGNNEQFFGPGTRLTVL.

The gene calls are TRBV28 and TRBJ2-7, with TRBD1 matching 7 bases. CDR1 is MDHEN and CDR2 is SYDVKM in the germline V gene. The J segment lost 2 bases and the V segment lost 8 bases, leaving 6 bases of the junction unmatched. The CDR3 consists of 13 residues. CDR3 sequence: CASRDRVTYEQYF. CDR3 coding DNA: TGTGCCAGCCGGGACAGAGTAACCTACGAGCAGTACTTC.

The chain is built from TRBV19 and TRBJ1-5, with D unclear. Germline CDR1 reads LNHDA; CDR2 reads SQIVND (reference sequence). CDR3 length: 14 residues. V was cut by 8 bases and J by 3 bases, with 14 bases left in between. The chain's CDR3 is CASGGGRVNQPQHF. The DNA for the CDR3 is TGTGCCAGTGGAGGCGGGAGGGTCAATCAGCCCCAGCATTTT.

The chain links TRBV30 to TRBJ2-1; D remains unclear. The ends were cut back, 1 base at V and 7 bases at J, with 8 bases in the middle. CDR1 and CDR2 from the germline V gene are GTSNPN and SVGIG (reference sequence). The CDR3 covers 12 residues. For the CDR3, the DNA is TGTGCCTGGAGTGCCACTCTGAATGAGCAGTTCTTC. Translation: CAWSATLNEQFF.

The chain uses TRBV15 and TRBJ2-3, with 12 bases identical to TRBD2. V was pared by 1 base and J by 6 bases, with 2 bases of the junction left unmatched. The CDR3 covers 15 residues. Germline CDR1 reads LNHNV; CDR2 reads YYDKDF (reference sequence). CDR3 DNA: TGTGCCACCAGCAGAGTCCTAGCGGGAGGGGATACGCAGTATTTT. Protein: CATSRVLAGGDTQYF.

The chain combines TRBV28 with TRBJ2-7, with 9 bases matching TRBD2. The CDR3 extends over 14 amino acids. Per germline, CDR1 MDHEN and CDR2 SYDVKM. V lost 4 bases, J lost 2 bases, and 3 bases stayed unmatched. CDR3 coding DNA: TGTGCCAGCAGTTCCCGACTAGCGGCCTACGAGCAGTACTTC. This gives the protein CASSSRLAAYEQYF.

The rearrangement links TRBV7-8 to TRBJ2-2; D gene ambiguous. This CDR3 has 13 residues. Per the germline V gene, CDR1 is SGHVS and CDR2 is FQNEAQ. The ends were cut back, 6 bases at V and 4 bases at J, with 9 bases in the middle. Written as DNA, the CDR3 is TGTGCCAGCAGGTCCCGACTCACCGGGGAGCTGTTTTTT. It codes for CASRSRLTGELFF.

Regarding this clone: Other DNA sequences in this sample translate to the same CDR3. The chain links TRBV6-5 to TRBJ1-3, with D uncertain. This CDR3 contains 15 residues. V was cut by 0 bases and J by 0 bases, with 6 bases left in between. From germline, CDR1 is MNHEY and CDR2 SVGAGI. This CDR3 is CASSYSAGSGNTIYF. CDR3 nucleotide sequence: TGTGCCAGCAGTTACTCAGCGGGCTCTGGAAACACCATATATTTT.

The DNA of the CDR3 is TGTGCCAGCAGCTTAGATCTTTGGAGGTACGAGCAGTACTTC. This codes for CASSLDLWRYEQYF. The chain recombines TRBV11-2 with TRBJ2-7, with a tentative D call TRBD2 (5 bases). Per germline, CDR1 SGHAT and CDR2 FQNNGV. Trimming took off 0 bases at V and 4 bases at J, with 10 bases between the two ends. The CDR3 totals 14 residues.

Concerning this clone itself: The junction differs from germline at one of its ends, possibly a read error. CDR3 sequence reads: CASSPGTGHTGELFF. The CDR3, as DNA: TGTGCTAGCAGCCCCGGGACAGGCCACACCGGGGAGCTGTTTTTT. The chain is built from TRBV7-7 and TRBJ2-2; 8 nucleotides agree with TRBD1. This CDR3 spans 15 amino acids. Germline V gives CDR1 SSHAT, CDR2 FNYEAQ (reference sequence). The whole variable domain, remainder taken from reference TRBV7-7 and TRBJ2-2, is GAGVSQSPRYKVTKRGQDVTLRCDPISSHATLYWYQQALGQGPEFLTYFNYEAQPDKSGLPSDRFSAERPEGSISTLTIQRTEQRDSAMYRCASSPGTGHTGELFFGEGSRLTVL.